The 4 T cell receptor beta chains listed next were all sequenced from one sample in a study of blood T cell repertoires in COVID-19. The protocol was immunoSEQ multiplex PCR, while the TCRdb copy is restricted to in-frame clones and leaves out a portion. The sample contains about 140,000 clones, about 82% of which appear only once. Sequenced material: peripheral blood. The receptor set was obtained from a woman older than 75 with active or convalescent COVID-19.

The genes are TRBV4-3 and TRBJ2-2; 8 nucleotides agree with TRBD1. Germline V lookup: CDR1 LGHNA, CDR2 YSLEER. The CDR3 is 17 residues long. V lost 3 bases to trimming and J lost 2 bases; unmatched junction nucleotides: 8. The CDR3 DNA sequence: TGCGCCAGCAGCCACCTCCCGACAGGGGCCAACACCGGGGAGCTGTTTTTT. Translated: CASSHLPTGANTGELFF.

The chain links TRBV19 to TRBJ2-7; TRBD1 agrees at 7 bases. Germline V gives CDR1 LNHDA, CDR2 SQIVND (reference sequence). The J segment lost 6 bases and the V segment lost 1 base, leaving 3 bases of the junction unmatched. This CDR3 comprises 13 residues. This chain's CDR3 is CASSIAAGGEQYF. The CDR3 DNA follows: TGTGCCAGTAGTATAGCTGCAGGGGGCGAGCAGTACTTC.

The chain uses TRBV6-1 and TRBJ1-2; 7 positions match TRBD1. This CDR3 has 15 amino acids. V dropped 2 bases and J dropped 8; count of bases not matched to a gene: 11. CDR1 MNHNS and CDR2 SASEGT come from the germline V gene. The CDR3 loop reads CASSEQETGYQGYTF. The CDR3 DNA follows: TGTGCCAGCAGTGAACAGGAGACAGGGTATCAGGGCTACACCTTC.

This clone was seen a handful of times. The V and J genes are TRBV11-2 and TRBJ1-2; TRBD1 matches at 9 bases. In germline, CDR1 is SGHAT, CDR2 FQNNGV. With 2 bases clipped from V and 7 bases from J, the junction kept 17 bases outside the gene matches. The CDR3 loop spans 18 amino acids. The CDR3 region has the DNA TGTGCCAGCAGCTTATCTTTGAGCGATCCGGGACAGGGTCTTGGCTACACCTTC. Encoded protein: CASSLSLSDPGQGLGYTF.